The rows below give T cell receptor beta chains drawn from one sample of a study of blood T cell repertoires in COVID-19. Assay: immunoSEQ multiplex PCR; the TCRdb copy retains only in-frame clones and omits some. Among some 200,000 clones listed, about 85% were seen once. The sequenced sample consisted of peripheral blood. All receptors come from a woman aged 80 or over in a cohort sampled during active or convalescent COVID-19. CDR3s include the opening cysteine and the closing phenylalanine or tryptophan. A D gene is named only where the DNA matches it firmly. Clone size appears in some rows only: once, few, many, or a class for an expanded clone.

DNA: TGTGCCATCAGCGGACAGAACACTGAAGCTTTCTTT
CDR3: CAISGQNTEAFF
D: .
size: .
J: TRBJ1-1
V: TRBV10-3

DNA: TGTGCCAGCAGTACTCCCGACAGGGGGGACACTGAAGCTTTCTTT
CDR3: CASSTPDRGDTEAFF
D: TRBD1
size: .
J: TRBJ1-1
V: TRBV6-6

DNA: TGTGCCAGCAGTTTAACAGGGCCAGATACGCAGTATTTT
CDR3: CASSLTGPDTQYF
D: .
size: .
J: TRBJ2-3
V: TRBV12-3/TRBV12-4

DNA: TGTGCCAGCAGTCCGCAGGGGGACACTGAAGCTTTCTTT
CDR3: CASSPQGDTEAFF
D: TRBD1
size: .
J: TRBJ1-1
V: TRBV6-5

DNA: TGTGCCAGCAGCCAGGGGATAGGGGAGACCCAGTACTTC
CDR3: CASSQGIGETQYF
D: .
size: .
J: TRBJ2-5
V: TRBV7-7

DNA: TGTGCCTGGAGTGGACACCCGACAGTCCTGAACACTGAAGCTTTCTTT
CDR3: CAWSGHPTVLNTEAFF
D: .
size: .
J: TRBJ1-1
V: TRBV30

DNA: TGTGCCAGCAGCTTGGCTAGCGGGGGACCACGAGGGACCGGGGAGCTGTTTTTT
CDR3: CASSLASGGPRGTGELFF
D: TRBD2
size: .
J: TRBJ2-2
V: TRBV7-8

DNA: TGTGCCAGCAGTACAGGGGTCGGCCAGCCCCAGCATTTT
CDR3: CASSTGVGQPQHF
D: TRBD1
size: .
J: TRBJ1-5
V: TRBV12-3/TRBV12-4

DNA: TGTGCCAGCAGCCATCCTCGGACCCGGAGGTGGGAGACCCAGTACTTC
CDR3: CASSHPRTRRWETQYF
D: .
size: .
J: TRBJ2-5
V: TRBV3-1/TRBV3-2

DNA: TGTGCCGGGATCCTAGCGGGGGGCCTTGGGAGCACAGATACGCAGTATTTT
CDR3: CAGILAGGLGSTDTQYF
D: TRBD2
size: .
J: TRBJ2-3
V: TRBV27

DNA: TGTGCCAGCAGCCTGGGACTAGCGGGGGGGCGAGATACGCAGTATTTT
CDR3: CASSLGLAGGRDTQYF
D: TRBD2
size: once
J: TRBJ2-3
V: TRBV7-9

DNA: TGTGCCAGCAGCGTAGTGGAAGGGGGTCGACAGTTCTTC
CDR3: CASSVVEGGRQFF
D: .
size: .
J: TRBJ2-1
V: TRBV9

DNA: TGTGCCAGCAGACGCATGGACAGTAATCTAGCCAAAAACATTCAGTACTTC
CDR3: CASRRMDSNLAKNIQYF
D: .
size: .
J: TRBJ2-4
V: TRBV27

DNA: TGTGCCACCAGTGATGCAATGGGGACAGGGCATACCTACGAGCAGTACTTC
CDR3: CATSDAMGTGHTYEQYF
D: TRBD1
size: .
J: TRBJ2-7
V: TRBV24-1

DNA: TGTGCCAGCAGCTTGTTAGGAGAAGCAGGGGGCAATCAGCCCCAGCATTTT
CDR3: CASSLLGEAGGNQPQHF
D: .
size: .
J: TRBJ1-5
V: TRBV5-6

DNA: TGTGCCTGGAGTGTTTTCCTCGACACTGAAGCTTTCTTT
CDR3: CAWSVFLDTEAFF
D: .
size: .
J: TRBJ1-1
V: TRBV30

DNA: TGCGCCAGCAGCTTGATAAACTTAGGGGCCGGTGAAAAACTGTTTTTT
CDR3: CASSLINLGAGEKLFF
D: .
size: .
J: TRBJ1-4
V: TRBV5-1

DNA: TGCGCCAGCAGCTTGCCGGGCACCGGGGAGCTGTTTTTT
CDR3: CASSLPGTGELFF
D: .
size: .
J: TRBJ2-2
V: TRBV5-1

DNA: TGCGCCAGCAGCCAACTGGGACTAGGGGACACCGGGGAGCTGTTTTTT
CDR3: CASSQLGLGDTGELFF
D: TRBD2
size: few
J: TRBJ2-2
V: TRBV4-1

DNA: TGCGCCAGCAGCCAGGGTAGCGGGGCCACAGATACGCAGTATTTT
CDR3: CASSQGSGATDTQYF
D: TRBD2
size: .
J: TRBJ2-3
V: TRBV5-1

DNA: TGTGCCAGCAGTGAATTCGTCGGCAGGGACGAGCAGTACTTC
CDR3: CASSEFVGRDEQYF
D: .
size: .
J: TRBJ2-7
V: TRBV25-1

DNA: TGCGCCAGCAGCCTCCGGGACAGGGGTAGCACAGATACGCAGTATTTT
CDR3: CASSLRDRGSTDTQYF
D: TRBD1
size: .
J: TRBJ2-3
V: TRBV5-1

DNA: TGTGCCAGCGCAGGACAGGGTGGCACCGGGGAGCTGTTTTTT
CDR3: CASAGQGGTGELFF
D: TRBD1
size: .
J: TRBJ2-2
V: TRBV2

DNA: TGTGCCAGCGTAAAATATCAGCCCCAGCATTTT
CDR3: CASVKYQPQHF
D: .
size: .
J: TRBJ1-5
V: TRBV7-2

DNA: TGTGCCAGCAGTTACGGGACTAGCGGGACAAACATTCAGTACTTC
CDR3: CASSYGTSGTNIQYF
D: TRBD2
size: .
J: TRBJ2-4
V: TRBV6-5